A selection of T cell receptor beta chains follows, all from one sample in a study of CDR3 diversity in severe acne. TCRdb ran MiXCR on the PCR reads and lists one entry per CDR3 protein. The table records about 97,000 distinct CDR3 sequences, around 53% of them present only once. The sequencing input was blood. The source is a male donor with acne. Both conserved end residues are part of each CDR3. The D gene is left open where the match is weak. Clone size is given for some rows only: seen once, a few or many times, or a class if the clone is expanded.

cdr3_nt	cdr3_aa	d_call	v_call	j_call	clone_size
TGCGCCAGCAGCGCGACGACTAGGACTAGCACAGATACGCAGTATTTT	CASSATTRTSTDTQYF	NA	TRBV5-1	TRBJ2-3	medium-sized
TGTGCCAGCAGCTCGGACACAGCCAATCAGCCCCAGCATTTT	CASSSDTANQPQHF	NA	TRBV7-9	TRBJ1-5	NA
TGTGCCAGCAGCTTGGTACTAGTTTCGCGGTGGTTAAAAGAGACCCAGTACTTC	CASSLVLVSRWLKETQYF	NA	TRBV7-2	TRBJ2-5	many
TGTGCCAGCAGTTTACCGTTCTACAATCAGCCCCAGCATTTT	CASSLPFYNQPQHF	NA	TRBV28	TRBJ1-5	NA
TGTGCCAGCAGTTCGATCACAGGTAGACGTTACAATGAGCAGTTCTTC	CASSSITGRRYNEQFF	NA	TRBV7-8	TRBJ2-1	few
TGCAGTGCTAGGAACCCCTGGAACAGTGGCGGGGAGCTGTTTTTT	CSARNPWNSGGELFF	NA	TRBV20-1	TRBJ2-2	NA
TGCGCCAGCAGCCAACATGGACAGGGTGCAGATACGCAGTATTTT	CASSQHGQGADTQYF	TRBD1	TRBV4-1	TRBJ2-3	many
TGTGCCAGCAGTGGGTTAACGGCTGGGCCTAACTATGGCTACACCTTC	CASSGLTAGPNYGYTF	NA	TRBV25-1	TRBJ1-2	many
TGTGCCAGCAGTCTACCGGGCTCGGAGGGGACCCAGTACTTC	CASSLPGSEGTQYF	NA	TRBV25-1	TRBJ2-5	NA
TGTGCCAGCAGCGTAGTAGCGGGCTATGGCTACACCTTC	CASSVVAGYGYTF	NA	TRBV13	TRBJ1-2	NA
TGTGCCAGCAGTGAATACGTAACAGGTACGCTCTACGAGCAGTACTTC	CASSEYVTGTLYEQYF	NA	TRBV6-1	TRBJ2-7	many
TGTGCCAGCAGTGCCCACCGCGGACAGGGTGGCAACGAGCAGTACTTC	CASSAHRGQGGNEQYF	TRBD1	TRBV9	TRBJ2-7	NA
TGTGCCAGCAGTGAATGGGCAGGGAACACCGGGGAGCTGTTTTTT	CASSEWAGNTGELFF	NA	TRBV25-1	TRBJ2-2	few
TGTGCCAGCAGCCTACAGGGTAATATGGCTGAAGCTTTCTTT	CASSLQGNMAEAFF	NA	TRBV4-2	TRBJ1-1	NA
TGCGCCAGCAGCTCTTCGACAGGGGCCGCCCAACGTAACTATGGCTACACCTTC	CASSSSTGAAQRNYGYTF	TRBD1	TRBV5-1	TRBJ1-2	NA
TGCGCCAGCAGCCGATCGAGGACAGGGGGGTACGAGCAGTACTTC	CASSRSRTGGYEQYF	TRBD1	TRBV4-3	TRBJ2-7	many
TGTGCCAGCAGTGCACGAGGTACGGGGGCGGCAGAGACCCAGTTCTTC	CASSARGTGAAETQFF	NA	TRBV6-9	TRBJ2-1	NA
TGTGCCAGCAGCTTAGCTCAGGGAGAAGTGAATGAAAAACTGTTTTTT	CASSLAQGEVNEKLFF	NA	TRBV7-2	TRBJ1-4	once
TGTGCCACCAGGGCACAGGGTTGGGGCACTGAAGCTTTCTTT	CATRAQGWGTEAFF	NA	TRBV24-1	TRBJ1-1	few
TGTGCCATCAGTGAGGGTGAGAACACTGAAGCTTTCTTT	CAISEGENTEAFF	NA	TRBV10-3	TRBJ1-1	NA
TGTGCCAGCAGTGCCTCCGGGACAGGGAGCGACAATGAGCAGTTCTTC	CASSASGTGSDNEQFF	TRBD1	TRBV6-5	TRBJ2-1	NA
TGCAGTGCTACGACTAGCGGGAGTCTCTCAGATACGCAGTATTTT	CSATTSGSLSDTQYF	TRBD2	TRBV20-1	TRBJ2-3	medium-sized
TGTGCCAGCAACTCGGGGGGGCCCTCATTGTCTGAAGCTTTCTTT	CASNSGGPSLSEAFF	NA	TRBV2	TRBJ1-1	few
TGTGCCAGCAGTTTCGAGGGGGGCTATGGGCAGTACTTC	CASSFEGGYGQYF	NA	TRBV28	TRBJ2-7	NA
TGTGCCATCAGTGAGTCGACAGGGTTTGATCAGCCCCAGCATTTT	CAISESTGFDQPQHF	TRBD1	TRBV10-3	TRBJ1-5	NA
TGTGCCAGCAGTCCCCCGGAGCGAGCGACCCAGTACTTC	CASSPPERATQYF	NA	TRBV28	TRBJ2-5	few
TGTGCCAGCAGTGCTACAGGGGGCAGAGATACGCAGTATTTT	CASSATGGRDTQYF	TRBD1	TRBV25-1	TRBJ2-3	NA
TGCAGCGGCCGGGACACGCAAGAAGCTTTCTTT	CSGRDTQEAFF	NA	TRBV29-1	TRBJ1-1	NA
TGTGCCAGCAGTCCTAGCGGGAGCGTAAATTCACCCCTCCACTTT	CASSPSGSVNSPLHF	NA	TRBV12-3/TRBV12-4	TRBJ1-6	NA
TGTGCCAGCAGCACCGGACTAGCGGGATCCCAAGAGACCCAGTACTTC	CASSTGLAGSQETQYF	TRBD2	TRBV7-6	TRBJ2-5	NA
TGTGCCATCGACAGGGGGCTGGATGGCTACACCTTC	CAIDRGLDGYTF	TRBD1	TRBV2	TRBJ1-2	few
TGTGCCATCAGTGACCTCTATAATTCACCCCTCCACTTT	CAISDLYNSPLHF	NA	TRBV10-3	TRBJ1-6	NA
TGCAGTGCTAGGTCTGACAGCTACGAGCAGTACTTC	CSARSDSYEQYF	NA	TRBV20-1	TRBJ2-7	NA
TGCAGTGCTAGAGATGAGGGTTCGGATTCACCCCTCCACTTT	CSARDEGSDSPLHF	NA	TRBV20-1	TRBJ1-6	NA
TGCGCCAGCAGCCAAGTCCCGGACCCTTTAGCAGCCTACGAGCAGTACTTC	CASSQVPDPLAAYEQYF	NA	TRBV4-1	TRBJ2-7	many